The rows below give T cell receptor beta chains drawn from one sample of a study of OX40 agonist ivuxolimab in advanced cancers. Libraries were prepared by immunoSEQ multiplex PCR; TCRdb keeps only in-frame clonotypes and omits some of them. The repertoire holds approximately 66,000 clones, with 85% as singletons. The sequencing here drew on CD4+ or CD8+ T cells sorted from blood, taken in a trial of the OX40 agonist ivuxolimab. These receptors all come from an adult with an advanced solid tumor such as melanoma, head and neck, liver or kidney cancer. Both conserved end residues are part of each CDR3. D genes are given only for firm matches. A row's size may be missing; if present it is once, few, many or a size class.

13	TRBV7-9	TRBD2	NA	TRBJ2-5	CASSFGLGETQYF	TGTGCCAGCAGCTTCGGACTAGGAGAGACCCAGTACTTC
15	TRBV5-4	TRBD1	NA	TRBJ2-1	CASSLTGRIPNEQFF	TGTGCCAGCAGCCTGACAGGGCGTATTCCCAATGAGCAGTTCTTC
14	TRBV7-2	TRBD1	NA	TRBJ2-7	CASNARGQAGEQYF	TGTGCCAGCAACGCACGGGGACAGGCGGGAGAGCAGTACTTC
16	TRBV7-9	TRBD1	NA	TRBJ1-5	CASSQGQGARDQPQHF	TGTGCCAGCAGCCAGGGACAGGGGGCGAGGGATCAGCCCCAGCATTTT
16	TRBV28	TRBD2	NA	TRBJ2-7	CASSSPSGGYSYEQYF	TGTGCCAGCAGTTCCCCTAGCGGGGGCTACTCCTACGAGCAGTACTTC
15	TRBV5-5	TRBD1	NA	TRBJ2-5	CASSWTGAREETQYF	TGTGCCAGCAGCTGGACAGGGGCCCGGGAAGAGACCCAGTACTTC
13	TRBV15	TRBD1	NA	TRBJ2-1	CATSRGQYNEQFF	TGTGCCACCAGCAGGGGACAGTACAATGAGCAGTTCTTC
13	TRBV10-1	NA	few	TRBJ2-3	CASGPRSTDTQYF	TGCGCCAGCGGTCCCAGGAGCACAGATACGCAGTATTTT
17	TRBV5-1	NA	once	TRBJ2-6	CASSQPGQSSGANVLTF	TGCGCCAGCAGCCAACCGGGACAATCCTCTGGGGCCAACGTCCTGACTTTC
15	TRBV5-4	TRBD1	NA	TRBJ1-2	CASSLGGQGKYGYTF	TGTGCCAGCAGCTTGGGTGGACAGGGTAAATATGGCTACACCTTC
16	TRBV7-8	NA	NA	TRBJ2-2	CASSLTRGGGAGELFF	TGTGCCAGCAGCTTAACCAGGGGCGGAGGGGCCGGGGAGCTGTTTTTT
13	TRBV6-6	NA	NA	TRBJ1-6	CASRGRMDSPLHF	TGTGCCAGCAGAGGGAGAATGGATTCACCCCTCCACTTT
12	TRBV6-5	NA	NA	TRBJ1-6	CASSYKNSPLHF	TGTGCCAGCAGTTACAAGAATTCACCCCTCCACTTT
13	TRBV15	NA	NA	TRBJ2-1	CATSRLAWDEQFF	TGTGCCACCAGCAGACTAGCTTGGGATGAGCAGTTCTTC
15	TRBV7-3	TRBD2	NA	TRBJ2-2	CASSSSGTRGGELFF	TGTGCCAGCAGCTCTTCCGGGACTAGGGGCGGGGAGCTGTTTTTT
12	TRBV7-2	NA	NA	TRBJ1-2	CASSSTNYGYTF	TGTGCCAGCAGCTCAACTAACTATGGCTACACCTTC
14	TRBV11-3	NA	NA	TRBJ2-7	CASSLGTATYEQYF	TGTGCCAGCAGCTTAGGGACGGCTACCTACGAGCAGTACTTC
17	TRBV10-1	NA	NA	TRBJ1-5	CASSELAGRDRNQPQHF	TGCGCCAGCAGTGAGTTGGCAGGTAGGGATCGCAATCAGCCCCAGCATTTT
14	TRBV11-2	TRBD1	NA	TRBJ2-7	CASSADRDRYEQYF	TGTGCCAGCAGCGCTGACAGGGATCGCTACGAGCAGTACTTC
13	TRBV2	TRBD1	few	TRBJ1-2	CASRGQGSYGYTF	TGTGCCAGCAGAGGACAGGGGTCCTATGGCTACACCTTC
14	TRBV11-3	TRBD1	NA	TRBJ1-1	CASSRQGGGTEAFF	TGTGCCAGCAGCCGACAGGGGGGGGGCACTGAAGCTTTCTTT
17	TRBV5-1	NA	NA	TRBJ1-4	CASSLTSFRDAGEKLFF	TGCGCCAGCAGCTTGACATCCTTCAGGGATGCAGGTGAAAAACTGTTTTTT
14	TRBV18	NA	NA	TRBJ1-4	CASSPVATNEKLFF	TGTGCCAGCTCACCGGTTGCAACTAATGAAAAACTGTTTTTT
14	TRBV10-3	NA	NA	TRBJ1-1	CAISGGLRNTEAFF	TGTGCCATCAGTGGGGGATTAAGGAACACTGAAGCTTTCTTT
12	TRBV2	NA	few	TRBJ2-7	CASSDRGYEQYF	TGTGCCAGCAGTGACAGGGGTTACGAGCAGTACTTC
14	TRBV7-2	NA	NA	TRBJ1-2	CASSLEPPVGGYTF	TGTGCCAGCAGCTTAGAACCCCCGGTTGGGGGCTACACCTTC